Shown below are 31 T cell receptor beta chains from a single sample sequenced in a study of T cells after yellow fever vaccination. TCRdb reprocessed the 5' RACE reads with MiXCR, giving one entry per CDR3 protein. The data hold around 300,000 distinct CDR3 sequences, with approximately 4% observed a single time. The sample here was PBMCs, taken 5 days after the yellow fever booster vaccination. The source is a man younger than 35 who received the YFV17D yellow fever vaccine.

This clonotype was observed at least ten times. The chain couples TRBV29-1 to TRBJ2-7; D not certain. Germline V gene data show CDR1 as SQVTM and CDR2 as ANQGSEA. V was trimmed by 7 bases and J by 6 bases, leaving 13 bases between them. CDR3 size: 11 residues. The CDR3 region is CSGGNGGEQYV. The CDR3 nucleotides read TGCAGCGGGGGAAACGGCGGCGAGCAGTACGTC.

There are a few counts of this clonotype. The gene calls are TRBV27 and TRBJ2-2, with 9 bases matching TRBD2. The J segment lost 14 bases and the V segment lost 5 bases, leaving 6 bases of the junction unmatched. CDR3 length: 12 residues. Per the germline V gene, CDR1 is MNHEY and CDR2 is SMNVEV (reference sequence). The CDR3 DNA follows: TGTGCCAGCAGTCCCGGGACTAGCCGCCTGTTTTTT. It translates to CASSPGTSRLFF.

This clonotype appeared a few times. This chain joins TRBV5-1 and TRBJ2-2, with 11 bases aligning to TRBD2. J gave up 4 bases and V 1 base, and 6 bases lay outside the gene matches. Germline CDR1 reads SGHRS; CDR2 reads YFSETQ. There are 17 residues in the CDR3. The CDR3 loop is CASSLMASGGTTGELFF. The DNA for the CDR3 is TGCGCCAGCAGCTTGATGGCTAGCGGGGGGACCACCGGGGAGCTGTTTTTT.

This clonotype was seen a few times. V is TRBV10-3 and J is TRBJ1-5; no clear D gene. The CDR3 extends over 14 amino acids. Deletions cut 2 bases from V and 8 bases from J, with 13 bases between. Germline V gives CDR1 ENHRY, CDR2 SYGVKD. This CDR3 reads CAISEGLQRKPQHF. The CDR3 DNA reads TGTGCCATCAGTGAGGGACTCCAGAGGAAGCCCCAGCATTTT.

This clonotype came up a few times. The chain uses TRBV7-3 and TRBJ1-2; D may be TRBD1 (5 bases). V gave up 5 bases and J gave up 6 bases, with 13 bases separating them. Per germline, CDR1 SGHTA and CDR2 FQGTGA. The CDR3 extends over 13 amino acids. CDR3 region: CASSTGTHDGYTF. CDR3 in DNA: TGTGCCAGCAGCACCGGGACCCACGATGGCTACACCTTC.

This clonotype was recorded many times. This chain joins TRBV10-3 and TRBJ2-7, with D tentatively TRBD1 or TRBD2 (5 bases each). This CDR3 spans 16 amino acids. Trimming stripped 3 bases from V and 5 bases from J, with 20 bases between. Germline lookup yields CDR1 ENHRY and CDR2 SYGVKD. Here the CDR3 DNA reads TGTGCCATCAGTGAAACAGGTGTTGGAGAAGCGGACGAGCAGTACTTC. This translates into CAISETGVGEADEQYF.

The chain joins TRBV2 to TRBJ2-7; the D gene is possibly TRBD1 (7 bases). The CDR3 covers 14 residues. The ends were cut back, 6 bases at V and 9 bases at J, with 21 bases in the middle. Germline CDR1 is SNHLY and CDR2 is FYNNEI. The CDR3, as DNA: TGTGCCAGCAGGGAGGGACAGAGCCGGGGAGGGCAGTACGTC. This translates into CASREGQSRGGQYV.

This clonotype occurred many times. The chain has TRBV9 and TRBJ2-1; D might be TRBD2 (6 bases). The germline gives CDR1 SGDLS, CDR2 YYNGEE. The V end was cut by 0 bases, the J end by 0 bases, with 13 bases between. This CDR3 spans 17 amino acids. The CDR3 region is CASSVGPLRGSYNEQFF. In DNA form, the CDR3 reads TGTGCCAGCAGCGTAGGTCCTTTGCGGGGCTCCTACAATGAGCAGTTCTTC.

The chain combines TRBV11-2 with TRBJ2-2; a possible D gene is TRBD2 (6 bases). In germline, CDR1 is SGHAT, CDR2 FQNNGV. V gave up 6 bases and J gave up 5 bases, with 16 bases separating them. The CDR3 consists of 15 residues. The CDR3 is CASRTGRRGTGELFF. The CDR3 DNA is TGTGCCAGCAGGACCGGGAGAAGAGGTACCGGGGAGCTGTTTTTT.

This clonotype appeared many times. The chain links TRBV6-2 or TRBV6-3 to TRBJ2-7, with 8 bases identical to TRBD1. The germline CDR1 and CDR2 sequences are MNHEY and SVGEGT. V lost 6 bases and J lost 6; bases outside the gene matches: 7. This CDR3 is 13 amino acids long. Here the CDR3 DNA reads TGTGCCAGCAGCTCAGACAGGGGAGGCGAGCAGTACGTC. As protein: CASSSDRGGEQYV.

The chain recombines TRBV29-1 with TRBJ1-2, with D possibly being TRBD1 (6 bases). Deletions cut 6 bases from V and 7 bases from J, with 15 bases between. This CDR3 contains 12 residues. The V gene's germline CDR1 is SQVTM and CDR2 ANQGSEA. The CDR3 sequence is CSVPDRPGGYTF. Written as DNA, the CDR3 is TGCAGCGTCCCTGACAGGCCAGGTGGCTACACCTTC.

The J gene is TRBJ1-1, the V gene TRBV20-1, with TRBD1 as a possible D gene (5 bases). Germline V lookup: CDR1 DFQATT, CDR2 SNEGSKA (reference sequence). Trimming took 6 bases from V and 5 from J, leaving 16 bases between them. This CDR3 spans 13 amino acids. The CDR3 protein is CSAEKGLLTEAFF. DNA for the CDR3: TGCAGTGCCGAGAAGGGACTCCTGACTGAAGCTTTCTTT.

The genes are TRBV7-8 and TRBJ2-7, with D maybe TRBD2 (7 bases). Germline V gives CDR1 SGHVS, CDR2 FQNEAQ. Trimming left V 0 bases short and J 6 bases short, with 15 bases between. The CDR3 has 15 residues. Written as DNA, the CDR3 is TGTGCCAGCAGCTTAGCTTCCTGGGGGGGGCTCGAGCAGTACTTC. It codes for CASSLASWGGLEQYF.

The chain combines TRBV12-3 or TRBV12-4 with TRBJ1-2; possible D gene TRBD1, 6 bases. The CDR3 is 12 residues long. V was shortened by 7 bases and J by 4 bases, with 10 bases between the two germline ends. Here the CDR3 reads CASTRGPYGYTF. The CDR3 bases are TGTGCCAGCACCAGGGGTCCCTATGGCTACACCTTC.

This clonotype was seen many times. The chain combines TRBV7-9 with TRBJ2-2; D ambiguous. This CDR3 spans 15 amino acids. The V end was cut by 5 bases, the J end by 0 bases, with 10 bases between. In germline, CDR1 is SEHNR, CDR2 FQNEAQ (reference sequence). CDR3 DNA: TGTGCCAGCAGCCCTCGGTCGACGAACACCGGGGAGCTGTTTTTT. As protein: CASSPRSTNTGELFF. The whole variable domain, filled in from reference TRBV7-9 and TRBJ2-2, reads DTGVSQNPRHKITKRGQNVTFRCDPISEHNRLYWYRQTLGQGPEFLTYFQNEAQLEKSRLLSDRFSAERPKGSFSTLEIQRTEQGDSAMYLCASSPRSTNTGELFFGEGSRLTVL.

In its sample, this clonotype was seen a few times. This chain links TRBV5-1 with TRBJ2-7; no clear D. Germline CDR1 reads SGHRS; CDR2 reads YFSETQ. This CDR3 spans 13 amino acids. The V and J ends lost 2 bases and 3 bases respectively, with 9 bases between them. Here the CDR3 reads CASSFSDFYEQYF. The CDR3 bases are TGCGCCAGCAGCTTTTCAGACTTCTACGAGCAGTACTTC.

This clonotype was seen more than once but under ten times. The CDR3 reads CASSPNEGRETQYF. CDR3 DNA sequence: TGTGCCAGCAGCCCTAACGAGGGGCGTGAGACCCAGTACTTC. This chain links TRBV11-1 with TRBJ2-5; TRBD1 or TRBD2 may be the D gene (5 bases each). The CDR3 spans 14 residues. Germline V gene lookup returns CDR1 SGHAT and CDR2 FQDESV (reference sequence). Trimming stripped 5 bases from V and 5 bases from J, with 15 bases between.

There are many counts of this clonotype. V is TRBV5-1 and J is TRBJ2-1; 12 bases are shared with TRBD2. Germline CDR1 and CDR2: SGHRS and YFSETQ. J lost 4 bases, V lost 4 bases, and 3 bases had no gene match. The CDR3 loop spans 15 amino acids. The CDR3 DNA follows: TGCGCCAGCAGCGAGACTAGCGGGGGTTACAATGAGCAGTTCTTC. Encoded protein: CASSETSGGYNEQFF.

CDR3 nucleotide sequence: TGCGCCAGCAGCTTGGAGAGACTAGGGGGCAATGAGCAGTTCTTC. Encoded protein: CASSLERLGGNEQFF. The J gene is TRBJ2-1, the V gene TRBV5-1; D tentatively fits TRBD1 or TRBD2 (6 bases each). In germline, CDR1 is SGHRS, CDR2 YFSETQ. This CDR3 is 15 amino acids long. The V end was cut by 0 bases, the J end by 6 bases, with 13 bases between.

Ten or more counts support this clonotype. The chain is built from TRBV7-8 and TRBJ1-1; 7 positions agree with TRBD1. CDR1 is SGHVS, CDR2 FQNEAQ, per germline. The CDR3 is 17 amino acids. Trimming cost V 4 bases and J 0 bases; bases outside gene matches: 11. CDR3 amino acids: CASSSPGQSLMNTEAFF. CDR3 coding DNA: TGTGCCAGCAGCTCTCCGGGACAGAGTTTAATGAACACTGAAGCTTTCTTT. Supplemented by reference TRBV7-8 and TRBJ1-1, the full variable domain reads GAGVSQSPRYKVAKRGQDVALRCDPISGHVSLFWYQQALGQGPEFLTYFQNEAQLDKSGLPSDRFFAERPEGSVSTLKIQRTQQEDSAVYLCASSSPGQSLMNTEAFFGQGTRLTVV.

This clonotype was counted ten times or more. The J gene is TRBJ2-3, the V gene TRBV20-1, with 8 nucleotides matching TRBD2. CDR1 and CDR2 (germline): DFQATT, SNEGSKA (reference sequence). Losses at the gene ends were 4 bases for V and 4 bases for J; bases not matched to a gene: 10. The CDR3 length is 15 residues. The CDR3 DNA sequence: TGCAGTGCTAAACGGGGGGGCCTGGGGTCAGATACGCAGTATTTT. Translation gives CSAKRGGLGSDTQYF.

Ten or more counts support this clonotype. This chain joins TRBV11-2 and TRBJ2-7; 7 positions agree with TRBD2. Looked up from germline, CDR1 is SGHAT and CDR2 is FQNNGV. The CDR3 totals 13 residues. With 1 base clipped from V and 9 bases from J, the junction kept 6 bases outside the gene matches. The CDR3 region has the DNA TGTGCCAGCAGCTTAGCGGGGGGTCCGGGGCAGTACTTC. Translation: CASSLAGGPGQYF.

This clonotype was seen many times. CDR3 nucleotides: TGTGCCAGCAGCCCTACCTACGGCGGGGCAGAGACCCAGTACTTC. It encodes CASSPTYGGAETQYF. The chain uses TRBV12-3 or TRBV12-4 and TRBJ2-5; D may be TRBD2 (6 bases). The CDR3 has 15 residues. V lost 6 bases to trimming and J lost 4 bases, with 18 bases between them.

This chain uses TRBV7-3 with TRBJ2-1, with 7 bases lining up with TRBD1. The CDR3 is made up of 15 amino acids. The V gene's germline CDR1 is SGHTA and CDR2 FQGTGA. The V gene end was trimmed by 4 bases and the J gene end by 5 bases; junction bases not matched to a gene: 8. CDR3 nucleotide sequence: TGTGCCAGCAGCTCTCAGGGGGTCCCGAACAATGAGCAGTTCTTC. This translates into CASSSQGVPNNEQFF.

This clonotype showed up just a few times. This chain joins TRBV3-1 and TRBJ1-6, with no clear D. Per the germline V gene, CDR1 is LGHDT and CDR2 is YNNKEL (reference sequence). The CDR3 extends over 17 amino acids. Trimming left V 2 bases short and J 3 bases short, with 14 bases between. CDR3 amino acids: CASSQRSEAGYNSPLHF. The DNA of the CDR3 is TGTGCCAGCAGCCAAAGGTCCGAAGCGGGCTATAATTCACCCCTCCACTTT.

This clonotype was found many times. Here the CDR3 DNA reads TGTGCCAGCAGCGTAGGAGGCGCGCCCGGGGGCCAAGGGACTGAAGCTTTCTTT. It specifies CASSVGGAPGGQGTEAFF. The J gene is TRBJ1-1, the V gene TRBV9; D may be TRBD1 (6 bases). With 0 bases removed from V and 5 bases from J, the gap between germline ends came to 23 bases. The CDR3 is 18 amino acids. CDR1 and CDR2 from the germline V gene are SGDLS and YYNGEE.

The count of this clonotype is one. The chain combines TRBV7-7 with TRBJ2-5; 7 bases map to TRBD2. Trimming took 4 bases from V and 5 from J; bases not matched to a gene: 10. CDR3 length: 15 amino acids. The germline V gene has CDR1 SSHAT and CDR2 FNYEAQ (reference sequence). The CDR3 coding sequence is TGTGCCAGCAGCTCCAGGACTAGTTTTCTGGAGACCCAGTACTTC. Its protein product is CASSSRTSFLETQYF.

The table lists this clonotype with many counts. V is TRBV5-1 and J is TRBJ1-2, with TRBD1 matching over 7 bases. This CDR3 contains 13 residues. J was trimmed by 4 bases and V by 1 base; bases with no gene match: 1. CDR1 and CDR2 from the germline V gene are SGHRS and YFSETQ. The CDR3, as DNA: TGCGCCAGCAGCTTGACAGGGGTCTATGGCTACACCTTC. This sequence encodes CASSLTGVYGYTF.

There are a few counts of this clonotype. The chain is built from TRBV20-1 and TRBJ2-1; D remains unclear. Deletions cut 2 bases from V and 0 bases from J, with 11 bases between. CDR3 size: 15 residues. CDR1 is DFQATT and CDR2 is SNEGSKA in the germline V gene (reference sequence). The CDR3 is CSARRAPSSYNEQFF. CDR3 nucleotides: TGCAGTGCTAGAAGAGCCCCGAGCTCCTACAATGAGCAGTTCTTC.

In this sample, this clonotype turned up many times. The genes are TRBV4-1 and TRBJ2-3; D remains ambiguous. V lost 3 bases to trimming and J lost 6 bases, with 7 bases between them. The CDR3 extends over 12 amino acids. Germline V lookup: CDR1 MGHRA, CDR2 YSYEKL. CDR3 sequence: CASSQNGDTQYF. The CDR3 DNA sequence: TGCGCCAGCAGCCAGAACGGTGATACGCAGTATTTT.

This clonotype was picked up one time. This rearrangement joins TRBV4-2 to TRBJ2-1; TRBD1 matches 7 bases. The CDR3 loop spans 17 amino acids. Germline values: CDR1 LGHNA, CDR2 YNFKEQ. V shed 6 bases, J shed 2 bases, and the junction held 13 bases outside the gene matches. DNA of the CDR3: TGTGCCAGCAGTTCAGAAACAGGGGACATCACCTACAATGAGCAGTTCTTC. It codes for CASSSETGDITYNEQFF.